This entry concerns a single TCR beta chain. This sample stems from a study of cytomegalovirus exposure and HLA in healthy donors. Germline V CDR1 and CDR2: SNHLY, FYNNEI. There are 14 residues in the CDR3. With 7 bases clipped from V and 5 bases from J, the junction kept 6 bases outside the gene matches. 13 Jbeta primers and 60 Vbeta primers were used for the PCR. Sequencing was performed with immunoSEQ multiplex PCR; in TCRdb, only in-frame clones are kept and a portion is missing. The sample lists under 200,000 clones, 80% seen once, with 1.3% in the top ten. V is TRBV2 and J is TRBJ2-2, with TRBD2 matching over 8 bases. The TCR sequence derives from a woman aged 50 to 65 in good health and CMV-seronegative. Source material: PBMCs. Here the CDR3 reads CASTGGAGTGELFF. For the CDR3, the DNA is TGTGCCAGCACCGGGGGGGCCGGGACCGGGGAGCTGTTTTTT. The full variable domain, its missing parts supplied by reference TRBV2 and TRBJ2-2, is EPEVTQTPSHQVTQMGQEVILRCVPISNHLYFYWYRQILGQKVEFLVSFYNNEISEKSEIFDDQFSVERPDGSNFTLKIRSTKLEDSAMYFCASTGGAGTGELFFGEGSRLTVL.